The clone carrying this T cell receptor beta chain was detected many times. Its antigen is as yet unknown. The sample belongs to a study of regulatory T cells in long-lasting Graves disease. Study in general: For under 3 months, newly diagnosed Graves' patients had been taking antithyroid drugs. Overall study findings and caveats: Preferential use of TRBV28, TRBJ1-2 and TRBJ2-5 was seen in persistent disease. Blood alone, not thyroid tissue, was studied. In persistent patients, shared public clonotypes (roughly 2,800) outnumbered those in new patients (966).

The CDR3 runs to 15 residues. Germline V lookup: CDR1 MNHEY, CDR2 SVGEGT. Germline trimming cut 2 bases from V and 5 bases from J; bases unmatched to any gene: 5. Both iRepertoire HTBI primers and Arm-PCR of CDR3 regions were used to build the TCR beta libraries. One entry per CDR3 protein results from TCRdb running MiXCR on the multiplex PCR reads. The sample carries about 220,000 distinct CDR3 sequences, about 17% recorded once. Time point reported: newly diagnosed GD, antithyroid drugs for less than 3 months. Isolated PBMC RNA provided the starting material for the TCR library. The sequence came from a female donor with Graves disease. The source was peripheral blood mononuclear cells (PBMCs), collected at new diagnosis, from a patient treated with antithyroid drugs. The chain combines TRBV6-2 or TRBV6-3 with TRBJ2-3; 9 nucleotides align to TRBD2. The DNA for the CDR3 is TGTGCCAGCAGTTACGAAGGACTAGCGTTAGATACGCAGTATTTT. Amino acids: CASSYEGLALDTQYF.